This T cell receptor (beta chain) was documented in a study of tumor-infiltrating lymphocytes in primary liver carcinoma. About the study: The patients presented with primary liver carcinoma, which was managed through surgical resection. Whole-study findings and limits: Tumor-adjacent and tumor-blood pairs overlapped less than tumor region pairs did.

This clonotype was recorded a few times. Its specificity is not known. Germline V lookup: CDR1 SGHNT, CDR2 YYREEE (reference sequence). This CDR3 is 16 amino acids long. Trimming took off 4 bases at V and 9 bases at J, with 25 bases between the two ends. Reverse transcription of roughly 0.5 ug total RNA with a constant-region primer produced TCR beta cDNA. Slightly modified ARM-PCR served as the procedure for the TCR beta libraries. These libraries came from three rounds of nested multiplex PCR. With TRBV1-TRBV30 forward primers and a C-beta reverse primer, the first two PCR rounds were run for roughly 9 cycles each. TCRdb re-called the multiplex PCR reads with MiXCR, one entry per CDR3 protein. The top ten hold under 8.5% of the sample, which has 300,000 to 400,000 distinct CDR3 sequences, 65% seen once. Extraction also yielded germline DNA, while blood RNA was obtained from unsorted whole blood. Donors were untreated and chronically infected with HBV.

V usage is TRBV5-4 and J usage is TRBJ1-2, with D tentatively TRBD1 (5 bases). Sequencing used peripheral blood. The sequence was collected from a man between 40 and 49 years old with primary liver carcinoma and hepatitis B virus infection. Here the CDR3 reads CASSLRVTGARGSYTF. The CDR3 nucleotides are TGTGCCAGCAGCCTCAGGGTTACAGGTGCCCGAGGGAGCTACACCTTC.